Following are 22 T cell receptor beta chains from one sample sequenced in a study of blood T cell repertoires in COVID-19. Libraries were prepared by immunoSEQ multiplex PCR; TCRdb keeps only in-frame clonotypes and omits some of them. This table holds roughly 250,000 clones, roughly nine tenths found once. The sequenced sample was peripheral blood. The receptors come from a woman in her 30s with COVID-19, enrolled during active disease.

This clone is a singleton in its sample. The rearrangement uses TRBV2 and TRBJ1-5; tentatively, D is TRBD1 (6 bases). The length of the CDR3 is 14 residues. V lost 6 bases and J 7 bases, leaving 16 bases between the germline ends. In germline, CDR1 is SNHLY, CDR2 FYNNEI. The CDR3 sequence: CASSDQGIRQPQHF. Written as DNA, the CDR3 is TGTGCCAGCAGCGACCAGGGGATCAGGCAGCCCCAGCATTTT.

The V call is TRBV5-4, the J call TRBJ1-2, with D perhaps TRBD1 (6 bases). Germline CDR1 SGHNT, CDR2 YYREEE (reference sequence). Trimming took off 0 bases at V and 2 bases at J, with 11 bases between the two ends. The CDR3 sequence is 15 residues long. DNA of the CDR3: TGTGCCAGCAGCTTGGTGCGGGGGCCCAACTATGGCTACACCTTC. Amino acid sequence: CASSLVRGPNYGYTF.

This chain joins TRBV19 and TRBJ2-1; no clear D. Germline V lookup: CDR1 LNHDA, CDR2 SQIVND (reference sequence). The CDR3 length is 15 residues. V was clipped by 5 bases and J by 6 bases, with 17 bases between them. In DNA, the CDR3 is TGTGCCAGTAGTCCCGACGGGTATGGTGGCAATGAGCAGTTCTTC. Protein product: CASSPDGYGGNEQFF.

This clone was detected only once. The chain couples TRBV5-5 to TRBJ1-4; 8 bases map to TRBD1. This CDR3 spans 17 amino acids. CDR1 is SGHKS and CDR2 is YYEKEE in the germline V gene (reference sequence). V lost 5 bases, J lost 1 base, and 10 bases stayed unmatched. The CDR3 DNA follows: TGTGCCAGCAGGCCCCCCGACAGGGGTGGAACTAATGAAAAACTGTTTTTT. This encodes CASRPPDRGGTNEKLFF.

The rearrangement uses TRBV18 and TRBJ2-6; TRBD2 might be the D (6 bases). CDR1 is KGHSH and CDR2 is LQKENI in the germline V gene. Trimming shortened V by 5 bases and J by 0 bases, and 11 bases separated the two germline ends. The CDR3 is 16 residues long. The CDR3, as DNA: TGTGCCAGCTCAACCCGGAGGGTCTCTGGGGCCAACGTCCTGACTTTC. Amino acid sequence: CASSTRRVSGANVLTF.

Written as DNA, the CDR3 is TGTGCCAGCATCCGACCCGGGACAGGGGGCAACGAGCAGTACTTC. Translating gives CASIRPGTGGNEQYF. This sequence joins TRBV6-5 and TRBJ2-7; TRBD1 agrees at 12 bases. The trim removed 7 bases at V and 5 bases at J, leaving 9 bases unmatched. CDR1 is MNHEY and CDR2 is SVGAGI in the germline V gene. This CDR3 contains 15 residues.

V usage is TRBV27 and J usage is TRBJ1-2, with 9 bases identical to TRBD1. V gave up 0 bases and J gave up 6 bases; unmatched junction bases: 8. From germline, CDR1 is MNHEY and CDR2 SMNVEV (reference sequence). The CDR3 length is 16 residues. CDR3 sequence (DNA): TGTGCCAGCAGTTTATCTTATAGGGACAGGGACGATGGCTACACCTTC. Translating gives CASSLSYRDRDDGYTF.

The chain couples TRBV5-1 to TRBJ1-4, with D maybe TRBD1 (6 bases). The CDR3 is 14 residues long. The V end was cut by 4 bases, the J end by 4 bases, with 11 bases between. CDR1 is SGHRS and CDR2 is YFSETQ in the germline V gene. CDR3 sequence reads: CASSTGQFNEKLFF. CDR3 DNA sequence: TGCGCCAGCAGCACCGGACAGTTTAATGAAAAACTGTTTTTT.

This CDR3 is CASSEFPQGYTEAFF. DNA for the CDR3: TGCGCCAGCAGTGAGTTCCCCCAGGGGTACACTGAAGCTTTCTTT. This chain links TRBV10-1 with TRBJ1-1; tentatively, D is TRBD1 (6 bases). V gave up 1 base and J gave up 3 bases, with 12 bases separating them. This CDR3 spans 15 amino acids. Germline lookup yields CDR1 WNHNN and CDR2 SYGVQD (reference sequence).

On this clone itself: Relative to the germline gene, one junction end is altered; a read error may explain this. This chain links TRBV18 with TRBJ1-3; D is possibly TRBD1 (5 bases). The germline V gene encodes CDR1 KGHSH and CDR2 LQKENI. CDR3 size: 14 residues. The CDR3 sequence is CASSTREGAPQDLF. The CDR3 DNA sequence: TGTGCCAGCTCAACCAGGGAGGGAGCACCCCAGGATTTGTTT.

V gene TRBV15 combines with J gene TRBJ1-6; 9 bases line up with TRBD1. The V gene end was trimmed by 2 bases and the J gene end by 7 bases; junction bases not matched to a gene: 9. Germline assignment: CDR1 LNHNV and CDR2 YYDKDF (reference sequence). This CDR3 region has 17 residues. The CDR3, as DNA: TGTGCCACCAGCAGATTTTCACAGGGACAGGGAAATTCACCCCTCCACTTT. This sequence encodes CATSRFSQGQGNSPLHF.

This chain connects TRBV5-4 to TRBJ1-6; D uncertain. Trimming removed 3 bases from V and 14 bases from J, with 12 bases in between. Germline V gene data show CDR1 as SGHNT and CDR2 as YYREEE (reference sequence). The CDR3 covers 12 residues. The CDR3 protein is CASSSPTGTLHF. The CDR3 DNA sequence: TGTGCCAGCAGCTCCCCAACGGGGACCCTCCACTTT.

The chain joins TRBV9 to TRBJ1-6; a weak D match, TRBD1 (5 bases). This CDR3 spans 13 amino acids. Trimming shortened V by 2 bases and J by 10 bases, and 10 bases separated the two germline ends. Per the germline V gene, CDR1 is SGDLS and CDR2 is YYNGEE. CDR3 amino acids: CASSVGGKSPLHF. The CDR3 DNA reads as TGTGCCAGCAGCGTGGGGGGAAAGTCACCCCTCCACTTT.

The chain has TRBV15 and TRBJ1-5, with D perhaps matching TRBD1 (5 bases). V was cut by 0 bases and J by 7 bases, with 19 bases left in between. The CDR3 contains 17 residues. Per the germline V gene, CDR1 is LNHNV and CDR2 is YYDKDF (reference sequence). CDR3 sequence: CATSRDALGQGGQPQHF. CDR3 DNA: TGTGCCACCAGCAGAGATGCATTAGGGCAGGGTGGACAGCCCCAGCATTTT.

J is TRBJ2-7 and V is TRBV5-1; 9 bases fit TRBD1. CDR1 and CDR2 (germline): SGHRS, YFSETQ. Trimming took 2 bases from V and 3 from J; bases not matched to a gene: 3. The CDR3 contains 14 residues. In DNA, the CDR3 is TGCGCCAGCAGCTTACAGGGGGCCCGCTACGAGCAGTACTTC. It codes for CASSLQGARYEQYF. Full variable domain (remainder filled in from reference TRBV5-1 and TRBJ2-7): KAGVTQTPRYLIKTRGQQVTLSCSPISGHRSVSWYQQTPGQGLQFLFEYFSETQRNKGNFPGRFSGRQFSNSRSEMNVSTLELGDSALYLCASSLQGARYEQYFGPGTRLTVT.

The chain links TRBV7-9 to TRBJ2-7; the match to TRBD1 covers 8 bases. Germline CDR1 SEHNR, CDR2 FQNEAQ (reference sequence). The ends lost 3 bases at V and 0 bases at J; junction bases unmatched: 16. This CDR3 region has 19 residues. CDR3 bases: TGTGCCAGCAGCTTCTGGGGTACAGGGGGTAGGTCGGACTCCTACGAGCAGTACTTC. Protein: CASSFWGTGGRSDSYEQYF.

CDR3 amino acids: CASSVGATYQPQHF. The DNA of the CDR3 is TGTGCCAGCAGCGTAGGGGCCACTTATCAGCCCCAGCATTTT. The rearrangement uses TRBV9 and TRBJ1-5; D gene ambiguous. The CDR3 runs 14 residues. V was trimmed by 0 bases and J by 5 bases, leaving 9 bases between them. CDR1 is SGDLS, CDR2 YYNGEE, per germline. Full variable domain (rest looked up from reference TRBV9 and TRBJ1-5): DSGVTQTPKHLITATGQRVTLRCSPRSGDLSVYWYQQSLDQGLQFLIQYYNGEERAKGNILERFSAQQFPDLHSELNLSSLELGDSALYFCASSVGATYQPQHFGDGTRLSIL.

Written as DNA, the CDR3 is TGTGCCAGCAGTTACTCGGTCGCAGGGAACAATGAGCAGTTCTTC. Protein: CASSYSVAGNNEQFF. The J gene is TRBJ2-1, the V gene TRBV6-5; tentatively, D is TRBD1 (5 bases). The CDR3 length is 15 residues. Looked up from germline, CDR1 is MNHEY and CDR2 is SVGAGI. V was clipped by 0 bases and J by 5 bases, with 11 bases between them.

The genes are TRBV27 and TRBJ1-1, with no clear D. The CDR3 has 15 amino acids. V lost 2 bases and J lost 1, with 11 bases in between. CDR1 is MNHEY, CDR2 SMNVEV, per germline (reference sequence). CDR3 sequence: CASSLGPASNTEAFF. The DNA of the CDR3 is TGTGCCAGCAGTTTAGGGCCTGCCTCGAACACTGAAGCTTTCTTT.

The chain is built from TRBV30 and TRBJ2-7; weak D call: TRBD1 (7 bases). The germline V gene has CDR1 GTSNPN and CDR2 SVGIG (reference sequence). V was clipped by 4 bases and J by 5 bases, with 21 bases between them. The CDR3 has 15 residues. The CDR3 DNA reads TGTGCCTGGAACTATCTCGACAGGGCGGGGAACGAGCAGTACTTC. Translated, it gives CAWNYLDRAGNEQYF. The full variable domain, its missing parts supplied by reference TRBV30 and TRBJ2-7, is SQTIHQWPATLVQPVGSPLSLECTVEGTSNPNLYWYRQAAGRGLQLLFYSVGIGQISSEVPQNLSASRPQDRQFILSSKKLLLSDSGFYLCAWNYLDRAGNEQYFGPGTRLTVT.

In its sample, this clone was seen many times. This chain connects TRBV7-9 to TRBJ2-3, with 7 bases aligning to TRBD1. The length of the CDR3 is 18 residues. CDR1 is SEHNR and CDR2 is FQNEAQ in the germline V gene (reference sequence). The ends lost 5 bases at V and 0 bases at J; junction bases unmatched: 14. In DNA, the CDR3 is TGTGCCAGCAGCGGCTTGCTCGGTGGGACAGAGAGCACAGATACGCAGTATTTT. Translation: CASSGLLGGTESTDTQYF.

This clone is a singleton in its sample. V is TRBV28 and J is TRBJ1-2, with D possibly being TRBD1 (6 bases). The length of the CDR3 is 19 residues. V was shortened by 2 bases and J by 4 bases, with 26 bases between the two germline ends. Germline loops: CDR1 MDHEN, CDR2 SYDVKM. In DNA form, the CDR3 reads TGTGCCAGCAGTTTAACTCAGCAATTCACCCGGGGGGGCCGCTATGGCTACACCTTC. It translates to CASSLTQQFTRGGRYGYTF.